The clone carrying this T cell receptor (beta chain) appeared a few times. The antigen is undetermined. The data stem from a study of T cells after yellow fever vaccination. Study-wide results and limits: Highly abundant clonotypes carried over from the bulk population could end up in FACS-sorted repertoires as contaminants.

Germline assignment: CDR1 SGHRS and CDR2 YFSETQ. The CDR3 runs 15 residues. V lost 0 bases to trimming and J lost 0 bases, with 9 bases between them. TCRdb used MiXCR to reprocess the 5' RACE reads, holding one entry per CDR3 protein. Of tens of thousands of distinct CDR3 sequences in the sample, 5% to 8% were seen once. The specimen was CD8+ T cells sorted from PBMCs, collected approximately 47 days after the first yellow fever vaccination. This rearrangement joins TRBV5-1 to TRBJ1-1, with D unclear. The clonotype was recovered from a man aged 18 to 30 who received the YFV17D yellow fever vaccine. CDR3 amino acids: CASSLVVAMNTEAFF. The CDR3 DNA reads TGCGCCAGCAGCTTGGTGGTAGCCATGAACACTGAAGCTTTCTTT.